This TCR beta chain was documented in a study of identical twins. Germline CDR1 and CDR2: SEHNR and FQNEAQ (reference sequence). V trimming: 5 bases; J trimming: 3 bases; junction bases outside the gene matches: 9. The CDR3 has 16 amino acids. Each CDR3 protein is one row after TCRdb ran MiXCR on the 5' RACE reads. The data hold hundreds of thousands of distinct CDR3 sequences, with roughly 9.8% observed a single time. Findings and limits, study-wide: Conclusions rested on cross-sectional statistics rather than following the same donors. Whereas memory repertoires showed no such difference, abundant cord blood beta clonotypes carried fewer insertions. The study found excess low generation probability among twin-shared out-of-frame alpha sequences.

This clonotype came up many times. Its antigen is still unknown. These data also featured in a second study, about yellow fever vaccine responses in identical twins.

The clonotype comes from a woman aged 18-30 years in good health. The V gene is TRBV7-9, the J gene TRBJ2-7, with 11 bases matching TRBD1. Sequenced sample: CD8+ T cells sorted from blood. CDR3 nucleotide sequence: TGTGCCAGCAGCCGGACCGGGACAGGGGGTTTCTACGAGCAGTACTTC. This translates into CASSRTGTGGFYEQYF.